This TCR beta chain was obtained from a study of blood T cell repertoires in COVID-19. Study details: The United States, Italy and Spain provided the acute and convalescent COVID-19 samples. T cells, B-cell-depleted T cells, or PBMCs supplied cDNA or gDNA.

In the authors' workflow: Quantification of nucleated cells was approximated via reference gene primer amplification. Clones were read by immunoSEQ multiplex PCR, and TCRdb kept only the in-frame ones, dropping some. That table is the source of V, J and clone size, and D and trimming were worked out from the DNA. Of 150,000 to 180,000 clones in the sample, about 85% were seen once. The clonotype comes from a woman between 70 and 85 years old with acute or convalescent COVID-19. Sequenced input: peripheral blood.

CDR3 bases: TGTGCCACCAGCAGGCCTTTCCGGGACAGGGCTGAAGCTTTCTTT. Protein sequence: CATSRPFRDRAEAFF. The chain joins TRBV15 to TRBJ1-1; 9 nucleotides match TRBD1. J was trimmed by 6 bases and V by 3 bases; bases with no gene match: 8. Germline CDR1 LNHNV, CDR2 YYDKDF (reference sequence). The CDR3 covers 15 residues.